Following are 28 T cell receptor beta chains from one sample sequenced in a study of blood T cell repertoires in COVID-19. TCRdb keeps only in-frame clones here, not all; method: immunoSEQ multiplex PCR. The repertoire holds about 430,000 clones, with roughly 90% as singletons. Sequenced material: PBMCs or T cells enriched from blood (not recorded which). These TCRs come from a woman in her 30s with acute COVID-19.

This sequence joins TRBV7-6 and TRBJ2-7, with D tentatively TRBD2 (6 bases). V lost 3 bases and J 6 bases, leaving 12 bases between the germline ends. This CDR3 contains 13 residues. The germline V gene encodes CDR1 SGHVS and CDR2 FNYEAQ. The CDR3 DNA follows: TGTGCCAGCAGCTTGTCCGGCGGGGTCGAGCAGTACTTC. It specifies CASSLSGGVEQYF.

As for this clone: A much larger clone differs by one base, so this may be a read error. The rearrangement links TRBV11-2 to TRBJ1-1; a possible D gene is TRBD1 (5 bases). Trimming left V 1 base short and J 1 base short, with 7 bases between. Germline V CDR1 and CDR2: SGHAT, FQNNGV. The CDR3 runs to 14 residues. CDR3 amino acids: CASSLVQANTEAFF. The CDR3, as DNA: TGTGCCAGCAGCTTAGTACAGGCGAACACTGAAGCTTTCTTT.

The V gene is TRBV6-2 or TRBV6-3, the J gene TRBJ1-1; D ambiguous. The V and J ends lost 0 bases and 4 bases respectively, with 9 bases between them. The germline V gene has CDR1 MNHEY and CDR2 SVGEGT. The CDR3 covers 14 residues. As DNA, the CDR3 is TGTGCCAGCAGTTACTCAGGACGGGGCACTGAAGCTTTCTTT. Translated: CASSYSGRGTEAFF.

In this sample, this clone turned up once. The chain employs TRBV3-1 (or the pseudogene TRBV3-2) and TRBJ2-7; possibly TRBD1 for D (5 bases). The CDR3 contains 11 residues. The ends were cut back, 4 bases at V and 6 bases at J, with 7 bases in the middle. Germline lookup yields CDR1 LGHDT and CDR2 YNNKEL (reference sequence). The CDR3 loop reads CASSRGGEQYF. For the CDR3, the DNA is TGTGCCAGCAGCCGGGGCGGCGAGCAGTACTTC.

The chain joins TRBV5-1 to TRBJ1-1; D is possibly TRBD1 (5 bases). The CDR3 extends over 13 amino acids. Germline CDR1 SGHRS, CDR2 YFSETQ. Trimming left V 0 bases short and J 7 bases short, with 10 bases between. CDR3 sequence (DNA): TGCGCCAGCAGCTTGGGGCAGGGACTTGAAGCTTTCTTT. Its protein product is CASSLGQGLEAFF. Drawing the rest from reference TRBV5-1 and TRBJ1-1, the complete variable domain is KAGVTQTPRYLIKTRGQQVTLSCSPISGHRSVSWYQQTPGQGLQFLFEYFSETQRNKGNFPGRFSGRQFSNSRSEMNVSTLELGDSALYLCASSLGQGLEAFFGQGTRLTVV.

This chain connects TRBV7-9 to TRBJ1-3; D is possibly TRBD1 (6 bases). This CDR3 comprises 16 residues. Germline CDR1 is SEHNR and CDR2 is FQNEAQ (reference sequence). V dropped 1 base and J dropped 3 bases, with 13 bases sitting between them. DNA for the CDR3: TGTGCCAGCAGCTTAGTCCCTGGACAGTATGGAAACACCATATATTTT. Translating gives CASSLVPGQYGNTIYF.

The chain employs TRBV10-3 and TRBJ1-3, with a weak D call TRBD1 (5 bases). Germline assignment: CDR1 ENHRY and CDR2 SYGVKD. This CDR3 is 11 amino acids long. Trimming stripped 8 bases from V and 4 bases from J, with 6 bases between. The CDR3 region is CAIGQGNTIYF. In DNA, the CDR3 is TGTGCCATCGGACAAGGAAACACCATATATTTT.

J is TRBJ1-2 and V is TRBV30; 8 bases align to TRBD1. Trimming at V came to 3 bases and at J to 8 bases, leaving 5 bases not matched to a gene. Germline V gene lookup returns CDR1 GTSNPN and CDR2 SVGIG (reference sequence). The CDR3 has 12 amino acids. The CDR3 DNA follows: TGTGCCTGGAGAGGGACAGGTGGAGGCTACACCTTC. As protein: CAWRGTGGGYTF.

This chain connects TRBV9 to TRBJ1-1; D gene ambiguous. The CDR3 contains 15 residues. Germline CDR1 SGDLS, CDR2 YYNGEE. Trimming stripped 0 bases from V and 4 bases from J, with 13 bases between. CDR3 residues: CASSVVRMGSTEAFF. CDR3 DNA sequence: TGTGCCAGCAGCGTAGTTCGTATGGGGAGCACTGAAGCTTTCTTT.

The genes are TRBV6-5 and TRBJ2-3; 11 bases match TRBD2. CDR1 is MNHEY, CDR2 SVGAGI, per germline. Germline trimming cut 6 bases from V and 3 bases from J; bases unmatched to any gene: 5. The CDR3 consists of 15 residues. The CDR3 coding sequence is TGTGCCAGCAGCTGGGTAGCGGGGGGGACAGATACGCAGTATTTT. Translating gives CASSWVAGGTDTQYF.

This clone was counted only a few times. The gene calls are TRBV3-1 (or the pseudogene TRBV3-2) and TRBJ1-4, with 10 bases matching TRBD1. V trimming: 1 base; J trimming: 7 bases; junction bases outside the gene matches: 3. The CDR3 is 15 amino acids. The germline CDR1 and CDR2 sequences are LGHDT and YNNKEL (reference sequence). CDR3 bases: TGTGCCAGCAGCCAAGGACAGGGGGCGCTTGAAAAACTGTTTTTT. As protein: CASSQGQGALEKLFF.

The CDR3 protein is CASSVGGENTEAFF. In nucleotides, the CDR3 is TGTGCCAGCAGTGTTGGAGGGGAGAACACTGAAGCTTTCTTT. V is TRBV2 and J is TRBJ1-1; TRBD1 might be the D (5 bases). Trimming took off 4 bases at V and 1 base at J, with 10 bases between the two ends. Germline V gene lookup returns CDR1 SNHLY and CDR2 FYNNEI. The CDR3 has 14 residues.

The chain carries TRBV5-1 and TRBJ2-7, with 7 positions matching TRBD1. With 4 bases clipped from V and 2 bases from J, the junction kept 6 bases outside the gene matches. From germline, CDR1 is SGHRS and CDR2 YFSETQ. This CDR3 region has 14 residues. The CDR3 nucleotides are TGCGCCAGCAGCCCCCGGGACAGCACCTACGAGCAGTACTTC. Its translation: CASSPRDSTYEQYF. Full variable domain (rest looked up from reference TRBV5-1 and TRBJ2-7): KAGVTQTPRYLIKTRGQQVTLSCSPISGHRSVSWYQQTPGQGLQFLFEYFSETQRNKGNFPGRFSGRQFSNSRSEMNVSTLELGDSALYLCASSPRDSTYEQYFGPGTRLTVT.

The chain carries TRBV2 and TRBJ1-5, with D perhaps matching TRBD1 (6 bases). Germline CDR1 and CDR2: SNHLY and FYNNEI. CDR3 length: 14 residues. Trimming pared 7 bases from V and 2 bases from J, leaving 12 bases between. CDR3 amino acids: CASNRQARNQPQHF. In DNA form, the CDR3 reads TGTGCCAGCAATAGACAGGCGCGCAATCAGCCCCAGCATTTT.

The rearrangement links TRBV7-2 to TRBJ1-2; D possibly corresponds to TRBD1 (5 bases). V lost 5 bases and J lost 4, with 17 bases in between. In germline, CDR1 is SGHTA, CDR2 FQGNSA. The CDR3 has 15 residues. The CDR3 sequence: CASSEEVGGGYGYTF. In DNA, the CDR3 is TGTGCCAGCAGCGAAGAAGTGGGGGGAGGCTATGGCTACACCTTC.

The J gene is TRBJ1-2, the V gene TRBV14, with TRBD1 identical over 11 bases. Germline V lookup: CDR1 SGHDN, CDR2 FVKESK. The CDR3 covers 15 residues. J was trimmed by 5 bases and V by 3 bases; bases with no gene match: 5. This chain's CDR3 is CASSQAGTGGYGYTF. CDR3 in DNA: TGTGCCAGCAGCCAGGCCGGGACAGGGGGGTATGGCTACACCTTC.

DNA of the CDR3: TGTGCCAGCAGCGGAGGGACAGGGCCTTTGGACTATGGCTACACCTTC. Translated: CASSGGTGPLDYGYTF. The chain joins TRBV7-2 to TRBJ1-2; 9 bases match TRBD1. This CDR3 is 16 amino acids long. V shed 5 bases and J 3 bases; nucleotides not matched to a gene: 10. Per the germline V gene, CDR1 is SGHTA and CDR2 is FQGNSA.

The CDR3 is CASSPLAGDTDTQYF. CDR3 bases: TGTGCCAGCAGTCCCCTAGCGGGGGACACAGATACGCAGTATTTT. The chain employs TRBV6-2 or TRBV6-3 and TRBJ2-3; TRBD2 matches 10 bases. The CDR3 extends over 15 amino acids. With V trimmed by 5 bases and J by 2 bases, 4 bases remained unmatched. Germline CDR1 MNHEY, CDR2 SVGEGT.

This chain links TRBV21-1 with TRBJ1-2. TRBV21-1 is shown as a pseudogene. The length of the CDR3 is 15 residues. The CDR3 sequence is CASSKVPGPGRSYTF. CDR3 in DNA: TGTGCCAGCAGCAAGGTCCCGGGACCGGGGAGGAGCTACACCTTC.

DNA of the CDR3: TGTGCCAGCAGTTTATCCGGGGGCACTGAAGCTTTCTTT. Its translation is CASSLSGGTEAFF. The chain combines TRBV28 with TRBJ1-1, with D possibly matching TRBD1 (5 bases). V was pared by 1 base and J by 4 bases, with 7 bases between. The CDR3 consists of 13 residues. The V gene's germline CDR1 is MDHEN and CDR2 SYDVKM.

The J gene is TRBJ1-5, the V gene TRBV5-1, with a tentative D call TRBD1 (5 bases). Germline CDR1 reads SGHRS; CDR2 reads YFSETQ. The CDR3 runs 13 residues. The V gene lost 5 bases and the J gene lost 3 bases, with 9 bases spanning the gap. DNA of the CDR3: TGCGCCAGCAGAGACAGTGACAATCAGCCCCAGCATTTT. The encoded protein is CASRDSDNQPQHF.

The genes are TRBV7-9 and TRBJ1-1, with 8 bases identical to TRBD1. CDR1 is SEHNR, CDR2 FQNEAQ, per germline (reference sequence). This CDR3 is 15 amino acids long. The V and J ends lost 3 bases and 4 bases, in that order; junction bases with no gene match: 7. Written as DNA, the CDR3 is TGTGCCAGCAGCTTCGGACAGGGACGAGGCACTGAAGCTTTCTTT. This sequence encodes CASSFGQGRGTEAFF. Combining the CDR3 with reference TRBV7-9 and TRBJ1-1 gives the whole variable domain DTGVSQNPRHKITKRGQNVTFRCDPISEHNRLYWYRQTLGQGPEFLTYFQNEAQLEKSRLLSDRFSAERPKGSFSTLEIQRTEQGDSAMYLCASSFGQGRGTEAFFGQGTRLTVV.

This chain joins TRBV7-8 and TRBJ2-1; 7 bases fit TRBD1. Per the germline V gene, CDR1 is SGHVS and CDR2 is FQNEAQ. Trimming cost V 5 bases and J 2 bases; bases outside gene matches: 9. The CDR3 is 16 amino acids. This chain's CDR3 is CASSVIQGVTYNEQFF. The CDR3 region has the DNA TGTGCCAGCAGCGTGATCCAGGGGGTGACCTACAATGAGCAGTTCTTC.

The V call is TRBV6-2 or TRBV6-3, the J call TRBJ2-2, with 7 bases that match TRBD1. From germline, CDR1 is MNHEY and CDR2 SVGEGT. V gave up 5 bases and J gave up 1 base; unmatched junction bases: 19. CDR3 length: 20 amino acids. CDR3 region: CASSKNPGTAYRRNTGELFF. For the CDR3, the DNA is TGTGCCAGCAGTAAAAACCCGGGGACAGCCTACCGTCGGAACACCGGGGAGCTGTTTTTT.

The CDR3, as DNA: TGTGCCAGTAGTATCCCTCCAGGGAGGGATGGCTACACCTTC. It codes for CASSIPPGRDGYTF. The chain has TRBV19 and TRBJ1-2, with D tentatively TRBD1 (5 bases). The germline gives CDR1 LNHDA, CDR2 SQIVND (reference sequence). The CDR3 has 14 residues. With 3 bases removed from V and 6 bases from J, the gap between germline ends came to 14 bases.

The chain employs TRBV7-9 and TRBJ1-5; 8 bases fit TRBD1. This CDR3 spans 15 amino acids. Germline V gene sequence: CDR1 SEHNR, CDR2 FQNEAQ (reference sequence). The V segment lost 1 base and the J segment 6 bases; nucleotides outside the gene matches: 5. The CDR3 coding sequence is TGTGCCAGCAGCTTAGGGACGACAGGGGCTCAGCCCCAGCATTTT. Protein product: CASSLGTTGAQPQHF. The full variable domain, its missing parts supplied by reference TRBV7-9 and TRBJ1-5, is DTGVSQNPRHKITKRGQNVTFRCDPISEHNRLYWYRQTLGQGPEFLTYFQNEAQLEKSRLLSDRFSAERPKGSFSTLEIQRTEQGDSAMYLCASSLGTTGAQPQHFGDGTRLSIL.

V usage is TRBV3-1 (or the pseudogene TRBV3-2) and J usage is TRBJ2-3, with 8 bases identical to TRBD2. Germline V CDR1 and CDR2: LGHDT, YNNKEL (reference sequence). V shed 4 bases and J 11 bases; nucleotides not matched to a gene: 17. This CDR3 is built from 16 residues. The CDR3 region is CASSPYAGGSRVGQYF. CDR3 bases: TGTGCCAGCAGCCCCTACGCGGGGGGCTCCCGCGTAGGGCAGTATTTT.

This chain joins TRBV25-1 and TRBJ2-2; possibly TRBD1 for D (7 bases). This CDR3 comprises 16 residues. V was pared by 3 bases and J by 4 bases, with 15 bases between. Germline V CDR1 and CDR2: MGHDK, SYGVNS. Here the CDR3 reads CASSEAPGGGTGELFF. In nucleotides, the CDR3 is TGTGCCAGCAGTGAGGCGCCAGGGGGAGGCACCGGGGAGCTGTTTTTT.